The clone carrying this T cell receptor (beta chain) was seen once. The sample holds other DNA sequences that translate to the same CDR3. The CDR3 runs to 15 residues. Germline-derived CDR1 and CDR2 are SGDLS and YYNGEE. V lost 0 bases to trimming and J lost 1 base, with 9 bases between them. These data are taken from a study of blood T cell repertoires in COVID-19. The protocol was immunoSEQ multiplex PCR, while the TCRdb copy is restricted to in-frame clones and leaves out a portion. The sample holds about 400,000 clones, 70% to 90% seen once. The sample comprised PBMCs or T cells enriched from blood (not recorded which). The chain carries TRBV9 and TRBJ2-3, with a weak D call TRBD2 (6 bases). The TCR comes from a woman in her thirties or forties with acute COVID-19. CDR3 protein: CASSVGSGGTDTQYF. The DNA of the CDR3 is TGTGCCAGCAGCGTAGGATCGGGAGGCACAGATACGCAGTATTTT. The variable domain in full, completed from reference TRBV9 and TRBJ2-3, reads DSGVTQTPKHLITATGQRVTLRCSPRSGDLSVYWYQQSLDQGLQFLIQYYNGEERAKGNILERFSAQQFPDLHSELNLSSLELGDSALYFCASSVGSGGTDTQYFGPGTRLTVL.